This T cell receptor (beta chain) was captured by sequencing in a study of tumor-infiltrating lymphocytes in primary liver carcinoma. The authors made TCR beta cDNA from around 500 ng total RNA with a constant-region primer. Slightly modified ARM-PCR, run as three nested multiplex PCR rounds, produced the TCR beta libraries. With TRBV1-TRBV30 forward primers and a C-beta reverse primer, the first two PCR rounds were run for roughly 10 cycles each. TCRdb reprocessed the multiplex PCR reads via MiXCR and lists one record per CDR3 protein. Here the sample spans approximately 74,000 distinct CDR3 sequences, roughly two thirds being singletons. Bulk tissue was left unsorted, and RNA and DNA were co-extracted from 20-30 mg of it. Patients underwent resection of primary liver carcinoma. Every patient had chronic HBV infection and was treatment-naive. Each tumor specimen held more than 75% viable tumor cells.

To note about this clonotype: Germline is not matched at one junction end, which may reflect a read error.

The CDR3 runs 16 residues. Germline V gene lookup returns CDR1 MRHNA and CDR2 SNTAGT. The gene calls are TRBV6-4 and TRBJ2-1; the D gene is possibly TRBD2 (6 bases). This receptor was identified in a woman between 55 and 75 years old with primary liver carcinoma and hepatitis B virus infection. The source material was liver tumor tissue from sampling region 4. Described subset: tumor region T4, right-lateral pole. CDR3: CASSEGEEGKYNEQFF. The DNA for the CDR3 is TGCGCCAGCAGTGAGGGCGAGGAGGGTAAATACAATGAGCAGTTCTTC.